Listed below are T cell receptor beta chains from one sample, sequenced in a study of CD8 T cells in ankylosing spondylitis. TCRdb analysed the 5' RACE reads with MiXCR anew, one entry per CDR3 protein. The sample lists under 250,000 distinct CDR3 sequences, over 30% occurring once. Sample: blood, either unsorted or a sorted T cell fraction (not recorded which). Receptor source: a male donor with ankylosing spondylitis or in good health (not recorded which). Each CDR3 is given with its conserved first and last residue. Each record gives: V gene, J gene, clone size, D gene, CDR3 DNA, CDR3 protein. A D gene is named only where the DNA matches it firmly. Size is stated for part of the rows, as once, few or many counts, or as a class when the clone is expanded.

v_gene: TRBV27; j_gene: TRBJ2-7; abundance: .; d_gene: TRBD1; CDR3nt: TGTGCCAGCAGTACCATGGACAGGGGAACCTACGAGCAGTACTTC; CDR3aa: CASSTMDRGTYEQYF
v_gene: TRBV5-1; j_gene: TRBJ2-7; abundance: .; d_gene: .; CDR3nt: TGCGCCAGCAGCCCGTCTAGGGCAGCCTACGAGCAGTACTTC; CDR3aa: CASSPSRAAYEQYF
v_gene: TRBV15; j_gene: TRBJ2-1; abundance: few; d_gene: .; CDR3nt: TGTGCCACCAGCAGAGGGGAGGAGGCCAATGAGCAGTTCTTC; CDR3aa: CATSRGEEANEQFF
v_gene: TRBV4-2; j_gene: TRBJ2-5; abundance: many; d_gene: TRBD2; CDR3nt: TGTGCCAGCAGCCATAGTAGCGGGGGGGTTGAGACCCAGTACTTC; CDR3aa: CASSHSSGGVETQYF
v_gene: TRBV5-1; j_gene: TRBJ2-7; abundance: .; d_gene: TRBD2; CDR3nt: TGCGCCAGCAGCTTGTTCGCGGCGGGACTAGCAGGCTACGAGCAGTACTTC; CDR3aa: CASSLFAAGLAGYEQYF
v_gene: TRBV7-3; j_gene: TRBJ2-1; abundance: .; d_gene: .; CDR3nt: TGTGCCAGCAGCTTAGGAAGGGGGACCACCTACAATGAGCAGTTCTTC; CDR3aa: CASSLGRGTTYNEQFF
v_gene: TRBV30; j_gene: TRBJ2-1; abundance: .; d_gene: .; CDR3nt: TGTGCCTGGAGTCTGTCCCGCACTCCCAACTCCTACAATGAGCAGTTCTTC; CDR3aa: CAWSLSRTPNSYNEQFF
v_gene: TRBV7-6; j_gene: TRBJ2-1; abundance: .; d_gene: .; CDR3nt: TGTGCCAGCAGCCCCAAAGCGGGCAAGTCCTACAATGAGCAGTTCTTC; CDR3aa: CASSPKAGKSYNEQFF
v_gene: TRBV12-3/TRBV12-4; j_gene: TRBJ2-5; abundance: .; d_gene: TRBD2; CDR3nt: TGTGCCAGCAGTTCGACTAGCGGGGGCTTAGAGACCCAGTACTTC; CDR3aa: CASSSTSGGLETQYF
v_gene: TRBV9; j_gene: TRBJ2-7; abundance: many; d_gene: .; CDR3nt: TGTGCCAGCAGCGTAGACTGGGCGGGCGCTTGGGAGCAGTACTTC; CDR3aa: CASSVDWAGAWEQYF
v_gene: TRBV11-2; j_gene: TRBJ2-1; abundance: .; d_gene: .; CDR3nt: TGTGCCAGCAGGGACTTACCTCATAATGAGCAGTTCTTC; CDR3aa: CASRDLPHNEQFF
v_gene: TRBV29-1; j_gene: TRBJ2-1; abundance: many; d_gene: TRBD2; CDR3nt: TGCAGCGTTGTTTTCCCAGGACTAGCGAGAAGATACAATGAGCAGTTCTTC; CDR3aa: CSVVFPGLARRYNEQFF
v_gene: TRBV29-1; j_gene: TRBJ2-3; abundance: .; d_gene: TRBD1; CDR3nt: TGCAGCGTCACCGGACAGGGTTGGACAGATACGCAGTATTTT; CDR3aa: CSVTGQGWTDTQYF
v_gene: TRBV9; j_gene: TRBJ2-3; abundance: .; d_gene: .; CDR3nt: TGTGCCAGCAGCGTAGCTACCGGACTAAGGACGCAGTATTTT; CDR3aa: CASSVATGLRTQYF
v_gene: TRBV10-2; j_gene: TRBJ2-7; abundance: .; d_gene: .; CDR3nt: TGCGCCAGCAGTGAGGTGTACCCTGGTGGGTACGAGCAGTACTTC; CDR3aa: CASSEVYPGGYEQYF
v_gene: TRBV6-4; j_gene: TRBJ2-2; abundance: many; d_gene: .; CDR3nt: TGTGCCAGCAGTGACCGCCTTTACACCGGGGAGCTGTTTTTT; CDR3aa: CASSDRLYTGELFF
v_gene: TRBV5-5; j_gene: TRBJ1-2; abundance: .; d_gene: .; CDR3nt: TGTGCCAGCAGCGTTCTAGGAGGGACTGGCTACACCTTC; CDR3aa: CASSVLGGTGYTF
v_gene: TRBV12-3/TRBV12-4; j_gene: TRBJ2-1; abundance: .; d_gene: TRBD2; CDR3nt: TGTGCCAGCAGTTTAGCTCCCATAGCGGGAAGCGGCAATGAGCAGTTCTTC; CDR3aa: CASSLAPIAGSGNEQFF
v_gene: TRBV24-1; j_gene: TRBJ1-1; abundance: few; d_gene: .; CDR3nt: TGTGCCACCAGTGATTCCCAGAACACTGAAGCTTTCTTT; CDR3aa: CATSDSQNTEAFF
v_gene: TRBV20-1; j_gene: TRBJ2-1; abundance: few; d_gene: .; CDR3nt: TGCAGTGCTAGACTTCGAGGGCAGCCGCCCTACAATGAGCAGTTCTTC; CDR3aa: CSARLRGQPPYNEQFF
v_gene: TRBV5-1; j_gene: TRBJ1-6; abundance: .; d_gene: .; CDR3nt: TGCGCCAGCAGCCCCAAGCCAGGGGAGGCACCCCTCCACTTT; CDR3aa: CASSPKPGEAPLHF
v_gene: TRBV6-1; j_gene: TRBJ1-1; abundance: few; d_gene: TRBD1; CDR3nt: TGTGCCAGCACTCAGGGGGGATTCCGGGACACTGAAGCTTTCTTT; CDR3aa: CASTQGGFRDTEAFF
v_gene: TRBV6-1; j_gene: TRBJ1-1; abundance: few; d_gene: .; CDR3nt: TGTGCCAGCAGGGACCAGGGGAAAGAGGACACTGAAGCTTTCTTT; CDR3aa: CASRDQGKEDTEAFF
v_gene: TRBV5-4; j_gene: TRBJ2-7; abundance: .; d_gene: .; CDR3nt: TGTGCCAGCAGCCCTAAGGGGGTAAAGTGGGAACAGTACTTC; CDR3aa: CASSPKGVKWEQYF
v_gene: TRBV13; j_gene: TRBJ2-7; abundance: once; d_gene: TRBD2; CDR3nt: TGTGCCAGCAGCTTCAGCACTAGCGGCGAGCAGTACTTC; CDR3aa: CASSFSTSGEQYF
v_gene: TRBV29-1; j_gene: TRBJ1-4; abundance: .; d_gene: .; CDR3nt: TGCAGCGTTCAGGAAGGGCCTAATGAAAAACTGTTTTTT; CDR3aa: CSVQEGPNEKLFF
v_gene: TRBV29-1; j_gene: TRBJ2-7; abundance: few; d_gene: .; CDR3nt: TGCAGCGTTGTCCAGGGGTCCCACGAGCAGTACTTC; CDR3aa: CSVVQGSHEQYF
v_gene: TRBV20-1; j_gene: TRBJ2-7; abundance: few; d_gene: TRBD1; CDR3nt: TGCAGTGCTAGAGATCAGGGCAGGGGGTACTCCTACGAGCAGTACTTC; CDR3aa: CSARDQGRGYSYEQYF
v_gene: TRBV9; j_gene: TRBJ2-2; abundance: .; d_gene: .; CDR3nt: TGTGCCAGCAGCGTAGGGGCGAACACCGGGGAGCTGTTTTTT; CDR3aa: CASSVGANTGELFF
v_gene: TRBV9; j_gene: TRBJ2-1; abundance: .; d_gene: .; CDR3nt: TGTGCCAGCAGCGAGGGGACTGCAGACAATGAGCAGTTCTTC; CDR3aa: CASSEGTADNEQFF
v_gene: TRBV5-5; j_gene: TRBJ2-1; abundance: .; d_gene: .; CDR3nt: TGTGCCAGCAGCGCCGGGGACAACAGGGAGATATGGCACAATGAGCAGTTCTTC; CDR3aa: CASSAGDNREIWHNEQFF
v_gene: TRBV15; j_gene: TRBJ2-7; abundance: few; d_gene: TRBD1; CDR3nt: TGTGCCACCAGCAGTCCCGAGACAGGGGGAACCTACGAGCAGTACTTC; CDR3aa: CATSSPETGGTYEQYF
v_gene: TRBV7-9; j_gene: TRBJ1-2; abundance: few; d_gene: .; CDR3nt: TGTGCCAGCAGTTCTCCGTCTGATACGGACTATGGCTACACCTTC; CDR3aa: CASSSPSDTDYGYTF
v_gene: TRBV29-1; j_gene: TRBJ1-5; abundance: few; d_gene: .; CDR3nt: TGCAGCGTTCAACAGGGCAATCAGCCCCAGCATTTT; CDR3aa: CSVQQGNQPQHF
v_gene: TRBV27; j_gene: TRBJ1-5; abundance: .; d_gene: TRBD1; CDR3nt: TGTGCCAGCAGTTTGGGGACAGGGGAGCATCAGCCCCAGCATTTT; CDR3aa: CASSLGTGEHQPQHF
v_gene: TRBV10-1; j_gene: TRBJ1-5; abundance: .; d_gene: .; CDR3nt: TGCGCCAGCAGCGGGGACAGCAATCAGCCCCAGCATTTT; CDR3aa: CASSGDSNQPQHF
v_gene: TRBV5-5; j_gene: TRBJ2-7; abundance: few; d_gene: .; CDR3nt: TGTGCCAGCAGCTTCGTAGGACAGCCCTACGAGCAGTACTTC; CDR3aa: CASSFVGQPYEQYF
v_gene: TRBV7-6; j_gene: TRBJ2-1; abundance: few; d_gene: .; CDR3nt: TGTGCCAGCAGCTCCTTCTCCGGGGACTTGGACAATGAGCAGTTCTTC; CDR3aa: CASSSFSGDLDNEQFF
v_gene: TRBV29-1; j_gene: TRBJ1-2; abundance: .; d_gene: TRBD1; CDR3nt: TGCAGCGTTGAAGATCTTGGACAGGGGGCTCGATACACCTTC; CDR3aa: CSVEDLGQGARYTF
v_gene: TRBV12-3/TRBV12-4; j_gene: TRBJ2-7; abundance: .; d_gene: .; CDR3nt: TGTGCCAGCAGTTCCGGGGCTAGCGTTGTGTCGGACGAGCAGTACTTC; CDR3aa: CASSSGASVVSDEQYF
v_gene: TRBV10-3; j_gene: TRBJ2-3; abundance: few; d_gene: .; CDR3nt: TGTGCCATCAGTGAGTCGAACGCTCAACGAGGCGATACGCAGTATTTT; CDR3aa: CAISESNAQRGDTQYF
v_gene: TRBV5-8; j_gene: TRBJ1-2; abundance: few; d_gene: TRBD1; CDR3nt: TGTGCCAGCAGCTTCTTTCGCCGGGACAGAGCATATGGCTACACCTTC; CDR3aa: CASSFFRRDRAYGYTF
v_gene: TRBV20-1; j_gene: TRBJ2-3; abundance: few; d_gene: .; CDR3nt: TGCAGTGCTAGAGATCTAAGAGCGAGAAGCACAGATACGCAGTATTTT; CDR3aa: CSARDLRARSTDTQYF
v_gene: TRBV20-1; j_gene: TRBJ2-1; abundance: few; d_gene: TRBD2; CDR3nt: TGCAGTGCTAGTCCAGCGGGGGGGCCGAGTGAGCAGTTCTTC; CDR3aa: CSASPAGGPSEQFF
v_gene: TRBV24-1; j_gene: TRBJ2-7; abundance: few; d_gene: .; CDR3nt: TGTGCCACCAGTGATGCCCGCGACGAGCAGTACTTC; CDR3aa: CATSDARDEQYF
v_gene: TRBV12-3/TRBV12-4; j_gene: TRBJ2-5; abundance: .; d_gene: .; CDR3nt: TGTGCCAGCAGTTTCCCCTTGGAAGAGACCCAGTACTTC; CDR3aa: CASSFPLEETQYF
v_gene: TRBV20-1; j_gene: TRBJ2-3; abundance: few; d_gene: .; CDR3nt: TGCAGTGGTGAAGACTCTCCAGATACGCAGTATTTT; CDR3aa: CSGEDSPDTQYF
v_gene: TRBV29-1; j_gene: TRBJ2-3; abundance: .; d_gene: TRBD2; CDR3nt: TGCAGCGTTCAGGCCCAGCGGGGGGGAGGATTGGCAGATACGCAGTATTTT; CDR3aa: CSVQAQRGGGLADTQYF
v_gene: TRBV20-1; j_gene: TRBJ2-5; abundance: few; d_gene: TRBD2; CDR3nt: TGCAGTGCTAGAGATTGGCTAGCGGGGCGAGAGACCCAGTACTTC; CDR3aa: CSARDWLAGRETQYF
v_gene: TRBV20-1; j_gene: TRBJ1-4; abundance: .; d_gene: TRBD1; CDR3nt: TGCAGTGCTCTTGGACAGGCAACTAATGAAAAACTGTTTTTT; CDR3aa: CSALGQATNEKLFF
v_gene: TRBV6-1; j_gene: TRBJ2-1; abundance: many; d_gene: .; CDR3nt: TGTGCCAGCAGCCTGTGGGCAGGGGCCTACAATGAGCAGTTCTTC; CDR3aa: CASSLWAGAYNEQFF
v_gene: TRBV29-1; j_gene: TRBJ2-7; abundance: many; d_gene: .; CDR3nt: TGCAGCGGATTGGACAGCCACGAGCAGTACTTC; CDR3aa: CSGLDSHEQYF
v_gene: TRBV9; j_gene: TRBJ2-7; abundance: .; d_gene: TRBD1; CDR3nt: TGTGCCAGCAGCGTAGGGGCCTCCGGGACAGGGGGCTACGAGCAGTACTTC; CDR3aa: CASSVGASGTGGYEQYF
v_gene: TRBV15; j_gene: TRBJ2-3; abundance: .; d_gene: .; CDR3nt: TGTGCCACCAGCGGATGGGACACGAGCACAGATACGCAGTATTTT; CDR3aa: CATSGWDTSTDTQYF
v_gene: TRBV10-1; j_gene: TRBJ2-4; abundance: .; d_gene: .; CDR3nt: TGCGCCAACAGGGTGGGAAGCAAAAACATTCAGTACTTC; CDR3aa: CANRVGSKNIQYF
v_gene: TRBV29-1; j_gene: TRBJ2-7; abundance: few; d_gene: .; CDR3nt: TGCAGCGTTGAAGGGGAGGAAGAGCAGTACTTC; CDR3aa: CSVEGEEEQYF
v_gene: TRBV29-1; j_gene: TRBJ2-7; abundance: few; d_gene: TRBD1; CDR3nt: TGCAGCGTTGGGGGACAGGGGACCTCCTACGAGCAGTACTTC; CDR3aa: CSVGGQGTSYEQYF
v_gene: TRBV12-3/TRBV12-4; j_gene: TRBJ1-5; abundance: few; d_gene: .; CDR3nt: TGTGCCAGCACCCTTGGGGACCTAAATCAGCCCCAGCATTTT; CDR3aa: CASTLGDLNQPQHF
v_gene: TRBV20-1; j_gene: TRBJ1-2; abundance: .; d_gene: .; CDR3nt: TGCAGTGCTAGACCCCGGGGGGAAAGGGCCTATGGCTACACCTTC; CDR3aa: CSARPRGERAYGYTF